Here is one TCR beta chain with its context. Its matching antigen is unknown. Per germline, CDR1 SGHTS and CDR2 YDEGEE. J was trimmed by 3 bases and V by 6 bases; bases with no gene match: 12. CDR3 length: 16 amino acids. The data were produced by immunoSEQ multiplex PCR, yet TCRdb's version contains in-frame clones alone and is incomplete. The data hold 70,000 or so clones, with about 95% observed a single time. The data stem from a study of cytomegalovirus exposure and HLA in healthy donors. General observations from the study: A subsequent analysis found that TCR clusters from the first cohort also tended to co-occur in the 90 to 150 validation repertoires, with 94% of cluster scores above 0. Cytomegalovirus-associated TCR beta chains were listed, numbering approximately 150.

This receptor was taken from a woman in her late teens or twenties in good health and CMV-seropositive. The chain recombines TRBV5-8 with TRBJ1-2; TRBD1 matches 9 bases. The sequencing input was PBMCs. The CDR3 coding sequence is TGTGCCAGCACCCTTCCGAACCGACAGGGGGACTATGGCTACACCTTC. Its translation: CASTLPNRQGDYGYTF.